This TCR beta chain stems from a study of human CD4 T cells and Enterobacteriaceae. Study-wide results and limits: Ex vivo, broadly cross-reactive clonotypes appeared more expanded than specific ones.

The memory gate held CD4+ cells that were not CD45RA+CCR7+CD95- naive cells, over 98% pure. CD4 and CD14 magnetic microbeads positively selected total CD4+ T cells and monocytes. CD8+, CD14+, CD16+, CD56+, CD19+ and CD25-bright cells were excluded before sorting. Ex vivo total memory CD4+ cells were sequenced at deep level. TCRdb's copy holds only in-frame clones and misses some; the assay was immunoSEQ multiplex PCR. The sample shows 25,000 to 30,000 clones, about 80% of them seen only once. With regard to this clone: What it binds is not known.

CDR3 length: 16 amino acids. The V and J ends lost 1 base and 7 bases, in that order; junction bases with no gene match: 8. Germline V lookup: CDR1 SGHNT, CDR2 YENEEA. The sequence derives from a human donor in good health. V usage is TRBV11-3 and J usage is TRBJ2-2, with 8 nucleotides matching TRBD2. Sequenced sample: memory CD4+ T cells from blood. CDR3 sequence: CASSLASAGDGGELFF. The DNA for the CDR3 is TGTGCCAGCAGCTTAGCCTCAGCGGGGGACGGCGGGGAGCTGTTTTTT.